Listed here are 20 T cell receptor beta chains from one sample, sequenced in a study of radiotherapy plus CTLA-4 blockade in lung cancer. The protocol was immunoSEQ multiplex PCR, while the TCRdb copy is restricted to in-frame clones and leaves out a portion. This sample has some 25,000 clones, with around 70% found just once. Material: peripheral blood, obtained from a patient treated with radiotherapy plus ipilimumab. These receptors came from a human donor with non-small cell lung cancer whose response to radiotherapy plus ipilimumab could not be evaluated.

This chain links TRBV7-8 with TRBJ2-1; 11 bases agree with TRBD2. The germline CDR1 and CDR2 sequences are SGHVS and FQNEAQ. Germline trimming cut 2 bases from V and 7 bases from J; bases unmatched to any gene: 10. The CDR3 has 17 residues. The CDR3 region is CASSLLAGGDSSNEQFF. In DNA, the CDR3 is TGTGCCAGCAGCTTATTAGCGGGAGGGGACTCTTCTAATGAGCAGTTCTTC. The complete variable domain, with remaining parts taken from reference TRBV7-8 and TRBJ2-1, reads GAGVSQSPRYKVAKRGQDVALRCDPISGHVSLFWYQQALGQGPEFLTYFQNEAQLDKSGLPSDRFFAERPEGSVSTLKIQRTQQEDSAVYLCASSLLAGGDSSNEQFFGPGTRLTVL.

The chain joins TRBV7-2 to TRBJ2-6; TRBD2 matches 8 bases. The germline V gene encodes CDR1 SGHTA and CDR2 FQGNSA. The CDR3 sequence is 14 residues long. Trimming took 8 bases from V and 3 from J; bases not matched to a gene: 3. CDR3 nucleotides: TGTGCCAGCCGGGGGGGATATGGGGCCAACGTCCTGACTTTC. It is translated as CASRGGYGANVLTF.

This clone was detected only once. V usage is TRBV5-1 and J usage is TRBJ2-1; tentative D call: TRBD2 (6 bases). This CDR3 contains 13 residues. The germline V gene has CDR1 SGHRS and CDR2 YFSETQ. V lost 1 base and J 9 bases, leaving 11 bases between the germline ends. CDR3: CASSLTQGGEQFF. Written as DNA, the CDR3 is TGCGCCAGCAGCTTGACCCAGGGAGGTGAGCAGTTCTTC.

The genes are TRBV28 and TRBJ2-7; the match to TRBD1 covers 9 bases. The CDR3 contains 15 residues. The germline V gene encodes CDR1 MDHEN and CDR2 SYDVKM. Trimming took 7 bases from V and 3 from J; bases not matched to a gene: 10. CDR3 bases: TGTGCCAGCAACCCGACCGGGACAGGGTACTACGAGCAGTACTTC. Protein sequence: CASNPTGTGYYEQYF.

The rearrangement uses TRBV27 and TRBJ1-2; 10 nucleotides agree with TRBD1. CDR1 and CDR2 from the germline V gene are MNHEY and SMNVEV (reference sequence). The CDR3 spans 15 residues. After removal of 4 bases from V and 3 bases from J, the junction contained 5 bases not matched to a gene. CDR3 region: CASSSIGQGDYGYTF. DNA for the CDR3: TGTGCCAGCAGTTCGATCGGACAGGGGGACTATGGCTACACCTTC.

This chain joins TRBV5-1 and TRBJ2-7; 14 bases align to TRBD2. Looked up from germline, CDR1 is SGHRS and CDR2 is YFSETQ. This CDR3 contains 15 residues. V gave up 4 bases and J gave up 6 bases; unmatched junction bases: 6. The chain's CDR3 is CASSRGTSGRSEQYF. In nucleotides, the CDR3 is TGCGCCAGCAGCCGCGGGACTAGCGGGAGAAGCGAGCAGTACTTC.

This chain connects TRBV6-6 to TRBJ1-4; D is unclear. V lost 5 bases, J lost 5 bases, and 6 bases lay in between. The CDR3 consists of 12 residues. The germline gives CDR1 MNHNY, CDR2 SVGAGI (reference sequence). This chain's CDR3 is CASSPGNEKLFF. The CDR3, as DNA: TGTGCCAGCAGTCCCGGGAATGAAAAACTGTTTTTT.

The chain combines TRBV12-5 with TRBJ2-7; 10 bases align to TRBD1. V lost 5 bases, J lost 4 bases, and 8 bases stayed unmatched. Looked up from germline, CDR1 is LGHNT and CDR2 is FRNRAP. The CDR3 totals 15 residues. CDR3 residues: CASGRPGQGSYEQYF. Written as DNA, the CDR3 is TGTGCTAGTGGTCGCCCGGGACAGGGGTCATACGAGCAGTACTTC.

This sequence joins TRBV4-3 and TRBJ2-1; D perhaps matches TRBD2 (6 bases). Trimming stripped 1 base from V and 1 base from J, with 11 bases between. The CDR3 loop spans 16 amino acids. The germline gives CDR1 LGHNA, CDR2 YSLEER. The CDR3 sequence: CASSQATSRSYNEQFF. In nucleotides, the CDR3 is TGCGCCAGCAGCCAAGCTACTAGCCGTTCCTACAATGAGCAGTTCTTC.

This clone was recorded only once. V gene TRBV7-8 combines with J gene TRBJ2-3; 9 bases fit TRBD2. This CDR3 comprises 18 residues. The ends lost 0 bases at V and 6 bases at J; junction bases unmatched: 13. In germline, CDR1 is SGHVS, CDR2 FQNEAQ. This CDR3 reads CASSLAISGSGRLDTQYF. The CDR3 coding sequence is TGTGCCAGCAGCTTAGCGATTAGCGGGAGTGGGAGGTTGGATACGCAGTATTTT.

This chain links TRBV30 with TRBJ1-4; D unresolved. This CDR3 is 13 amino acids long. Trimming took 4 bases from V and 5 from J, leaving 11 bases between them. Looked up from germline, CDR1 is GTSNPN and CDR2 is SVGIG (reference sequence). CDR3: CAWNGGPNEKLFF. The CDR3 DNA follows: TGTGCCTGGAACGGCGGGCCGAATGAAAAACTGTTTTTT.

CDR3 protein: CASSFNSYGTEIRNTEAFF. As DNA, the CDR3 is TGTGCCAGCAGCTTTAATAGTTATGGGACAGAGATAAGAAACACTGAAGCTTTCTTT. This rearrangement joins TRBV5-4 to TRBJ1-1; 7 nucleotides align to TRBD1. The CDR3 covers 19 residues. The germline V gene has CDR1 SGHNT and CDR2 YYREEE (reference sequence). After removal of 2 bases from V and 2 bases from J, the junction contained 18 bases not matched to a gene.

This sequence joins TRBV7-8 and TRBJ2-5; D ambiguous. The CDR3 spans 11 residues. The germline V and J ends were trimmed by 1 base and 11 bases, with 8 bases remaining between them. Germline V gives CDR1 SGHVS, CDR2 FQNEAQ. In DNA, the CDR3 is TGTGCCAGCAGCTTAGGGGTACAGCAGTACTTC. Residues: CASSLGVQQYF. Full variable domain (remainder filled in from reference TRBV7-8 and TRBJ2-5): GAGVSQSPRYKVAKRGQDVALRCDPISGHVSLFWYQQALGQGPEFLTYFQNEAQLDKSGLPSDRFFAERPEGSVSTLKIQRTQQEDSAVYLCASSLGVQQYFGPGTRLLVL.

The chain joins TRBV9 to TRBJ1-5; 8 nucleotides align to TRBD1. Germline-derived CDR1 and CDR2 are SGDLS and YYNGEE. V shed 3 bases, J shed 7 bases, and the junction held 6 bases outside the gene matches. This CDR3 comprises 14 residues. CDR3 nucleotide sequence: TGTGCCAGCAGCGGTGGGACAGGAGGGCAGCCCCAGCATTTT. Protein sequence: CASSGGTGGQPQHF.

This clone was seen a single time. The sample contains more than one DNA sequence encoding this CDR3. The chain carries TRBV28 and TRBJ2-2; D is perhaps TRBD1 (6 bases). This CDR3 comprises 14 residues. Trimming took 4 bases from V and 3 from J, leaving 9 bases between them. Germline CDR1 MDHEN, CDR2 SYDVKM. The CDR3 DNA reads TGTGCCAGCAGTTCCTCAGGGGACACCGGGGAGCTGTTTTTT. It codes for CASSSSGDTGELFF. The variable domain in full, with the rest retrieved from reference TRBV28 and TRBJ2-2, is DVKVTQSSRYLVKRTGEKVFLECVQDMDHENMFWYRQDPGLGLRLIYFSYDVKMKEKGDIPEGYSVSREKKERFSLILESASTNQTSMYLCASSSSGDTGELFFGEGSRLTVL.

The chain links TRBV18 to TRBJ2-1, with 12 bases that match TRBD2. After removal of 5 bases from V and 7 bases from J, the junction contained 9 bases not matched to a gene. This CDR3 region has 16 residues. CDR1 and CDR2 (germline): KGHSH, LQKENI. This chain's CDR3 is CASSSASGRARNEQFF. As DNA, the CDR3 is TGTGCCAGCTCATCCGCTAGCGGGAGGGCCAGAAATGAGCAGTTCTTC.

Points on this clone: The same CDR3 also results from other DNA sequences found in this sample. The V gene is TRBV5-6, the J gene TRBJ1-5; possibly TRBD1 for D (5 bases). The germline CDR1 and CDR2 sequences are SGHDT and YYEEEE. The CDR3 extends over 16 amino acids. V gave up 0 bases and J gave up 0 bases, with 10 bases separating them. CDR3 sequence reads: CASSLGGGYSNQPQHF. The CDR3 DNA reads TGTGCCAGCAGCTTGGGGGGGGGATATAGCAATCAGCCCCAGCATTTT.

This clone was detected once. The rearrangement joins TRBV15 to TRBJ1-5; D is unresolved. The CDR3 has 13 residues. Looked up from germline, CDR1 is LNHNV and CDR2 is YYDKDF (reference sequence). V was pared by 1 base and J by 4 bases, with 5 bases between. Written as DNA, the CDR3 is TGTGCCACCAGCAGAGGTATAAATCAGCCCCAGCATTTT. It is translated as CATSRGINQPQHF.

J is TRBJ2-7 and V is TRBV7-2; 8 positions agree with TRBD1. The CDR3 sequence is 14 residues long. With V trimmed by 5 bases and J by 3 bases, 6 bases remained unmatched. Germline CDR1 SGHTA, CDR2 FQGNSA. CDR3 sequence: CASSQRTGGYEQYF. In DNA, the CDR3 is TGTGCCAGCAGCCAACGAACAGGGGGCTACGAGCAGTACTTC.

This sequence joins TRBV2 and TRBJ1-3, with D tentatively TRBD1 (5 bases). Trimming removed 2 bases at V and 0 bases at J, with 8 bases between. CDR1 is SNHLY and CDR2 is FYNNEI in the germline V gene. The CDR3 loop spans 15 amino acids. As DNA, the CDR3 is TGTGCCAGCAGTGAACAGGGTCTCTCTGGAAACACCATATATTTT. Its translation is CASSEQGLSGNTIYF.